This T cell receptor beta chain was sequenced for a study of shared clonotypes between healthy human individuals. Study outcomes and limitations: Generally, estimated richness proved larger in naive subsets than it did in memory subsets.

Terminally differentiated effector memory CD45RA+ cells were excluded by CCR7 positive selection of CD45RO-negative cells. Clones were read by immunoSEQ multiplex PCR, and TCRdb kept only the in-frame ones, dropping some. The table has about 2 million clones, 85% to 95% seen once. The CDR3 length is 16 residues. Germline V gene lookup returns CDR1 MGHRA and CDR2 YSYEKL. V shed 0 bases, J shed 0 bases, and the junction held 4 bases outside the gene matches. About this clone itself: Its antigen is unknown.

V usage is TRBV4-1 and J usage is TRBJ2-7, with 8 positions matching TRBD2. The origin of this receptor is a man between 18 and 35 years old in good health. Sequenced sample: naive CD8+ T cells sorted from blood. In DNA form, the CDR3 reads TGCGCCAGCAGCCAAGATACCGGGAGGGCCTCCTACGAGCAGTACTTC. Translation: CASSQDTGRASYEQYF.